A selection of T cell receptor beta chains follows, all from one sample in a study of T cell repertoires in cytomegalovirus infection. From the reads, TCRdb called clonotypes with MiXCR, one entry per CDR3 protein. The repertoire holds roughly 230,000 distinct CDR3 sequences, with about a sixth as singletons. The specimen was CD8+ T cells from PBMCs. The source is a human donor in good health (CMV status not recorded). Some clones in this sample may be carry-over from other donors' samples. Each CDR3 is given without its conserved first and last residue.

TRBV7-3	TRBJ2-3	ASSLRSTSAGETNTDTQY
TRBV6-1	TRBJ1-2	ASSEAADSASPNYGYT
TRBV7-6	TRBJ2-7	ASSFNPSYEQY
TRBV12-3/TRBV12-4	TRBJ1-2	ASSSWSRGYT
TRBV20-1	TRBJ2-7	SARDTNRGDEQY
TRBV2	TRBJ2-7	AITPRTGASYEQY
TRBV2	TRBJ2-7	ASSSEPGLADYEQY
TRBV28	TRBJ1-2	ASSLTGNHGYT
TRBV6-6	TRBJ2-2	ASIKDRGRLELF
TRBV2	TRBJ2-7	ASSEGQGAWEQY
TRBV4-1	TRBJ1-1	ASSLQSRDVMGYTEAF
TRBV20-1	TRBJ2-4	SARDRGTSGGGAKNIQY
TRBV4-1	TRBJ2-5	ASSQDAQALRETQY
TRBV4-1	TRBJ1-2	ASSQEVEGHYGYT
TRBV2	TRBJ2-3	ASSEVGDSRPMADTQY
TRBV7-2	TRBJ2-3	ASSLHPGTSGADTQY
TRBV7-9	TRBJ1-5	ASSSQGALEPQH
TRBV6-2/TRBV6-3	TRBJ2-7	ASSSRRMTGGPYEQY
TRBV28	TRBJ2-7	ASSTGQGPVYEQY
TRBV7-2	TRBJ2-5	ASSFGQGLQETQY
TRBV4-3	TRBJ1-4	ASSQDRATNEKLF
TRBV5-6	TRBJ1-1	ASSLAERNTEAF
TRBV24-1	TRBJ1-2	ATSEGGPGGYT
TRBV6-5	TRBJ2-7	ASRASGTVTSYEQY
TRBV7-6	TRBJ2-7	ASSPSTGGPGEQY
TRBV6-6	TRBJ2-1	ASSYSKGRLDNEQF
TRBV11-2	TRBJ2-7	ASSLGPVGYEQY
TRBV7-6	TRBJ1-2	ASSLGVSGSGGYT
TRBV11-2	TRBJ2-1	ASSLDSPRDEQF
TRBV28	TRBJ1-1	ASSAQGLNEAF
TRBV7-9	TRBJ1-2	ASSFERGDYGYT
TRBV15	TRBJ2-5	ATSRESGGGETQY